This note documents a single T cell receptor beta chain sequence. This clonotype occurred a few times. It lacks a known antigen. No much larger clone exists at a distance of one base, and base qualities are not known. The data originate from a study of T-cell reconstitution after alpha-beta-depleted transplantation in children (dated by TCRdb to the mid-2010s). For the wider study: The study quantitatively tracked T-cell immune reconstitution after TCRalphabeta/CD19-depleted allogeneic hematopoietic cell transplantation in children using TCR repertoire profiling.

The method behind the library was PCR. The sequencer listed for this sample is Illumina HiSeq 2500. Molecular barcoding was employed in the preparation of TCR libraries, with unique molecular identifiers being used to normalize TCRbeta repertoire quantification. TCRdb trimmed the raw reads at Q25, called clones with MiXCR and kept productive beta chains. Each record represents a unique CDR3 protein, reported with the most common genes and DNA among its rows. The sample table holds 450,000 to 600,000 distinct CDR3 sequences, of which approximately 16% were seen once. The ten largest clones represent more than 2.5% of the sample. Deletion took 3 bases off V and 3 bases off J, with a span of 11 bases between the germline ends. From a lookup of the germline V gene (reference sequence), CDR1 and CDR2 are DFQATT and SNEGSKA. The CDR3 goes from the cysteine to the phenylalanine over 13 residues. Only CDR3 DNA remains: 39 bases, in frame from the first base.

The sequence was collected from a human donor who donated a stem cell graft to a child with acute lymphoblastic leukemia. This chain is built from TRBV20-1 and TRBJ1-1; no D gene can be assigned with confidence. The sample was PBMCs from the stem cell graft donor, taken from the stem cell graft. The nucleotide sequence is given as TGCAGTGCTAGCGTTGATCGGGACACTGAAGCTTTCTTT. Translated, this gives CSASVDRDTEAFF.